This T cell receptor beta chain was observed in a study of cytomegalovirus exposure and HLA in healthy donors. Study-wide context: A later analysis reported the approximately 120 validation repertoires used the same platform as the approximately 660 first-cohort repertoires.

Details on this clone: What it binds is not known.

Assay: immunoSEQ multiplex PCR; the TCRdb copy retains only in-frame clones and omits some. The sample includes some 170,000 clones, 89% of them seen just once. With V trimmed by 2 bases and J by 2 bases, 3 bases remained unmatched. The CDR3 has 14 amino acids. CDR1 and CDR2 from the germline V gene are SGHAT and FQNNGV. Study-wide results and limits: The majority of TCR sequences were rare, yet some public TCRs appeared in many donors.

This receptor was identified in a woman between 18 and 30 years old in good health and CMV-seropositive. The J gene is TRBJ2-7, the V gene TRBV11-2, with TRBD2 matching 7 bases. Material for sequencing was PBMCs. CDR3 in amino acids: CASSLMTSTYEQYF. The CDR3 DNA sequence: TGTGCCAGCAGCTTAATGACTAGCACCTACGAGCAGTACTTC.